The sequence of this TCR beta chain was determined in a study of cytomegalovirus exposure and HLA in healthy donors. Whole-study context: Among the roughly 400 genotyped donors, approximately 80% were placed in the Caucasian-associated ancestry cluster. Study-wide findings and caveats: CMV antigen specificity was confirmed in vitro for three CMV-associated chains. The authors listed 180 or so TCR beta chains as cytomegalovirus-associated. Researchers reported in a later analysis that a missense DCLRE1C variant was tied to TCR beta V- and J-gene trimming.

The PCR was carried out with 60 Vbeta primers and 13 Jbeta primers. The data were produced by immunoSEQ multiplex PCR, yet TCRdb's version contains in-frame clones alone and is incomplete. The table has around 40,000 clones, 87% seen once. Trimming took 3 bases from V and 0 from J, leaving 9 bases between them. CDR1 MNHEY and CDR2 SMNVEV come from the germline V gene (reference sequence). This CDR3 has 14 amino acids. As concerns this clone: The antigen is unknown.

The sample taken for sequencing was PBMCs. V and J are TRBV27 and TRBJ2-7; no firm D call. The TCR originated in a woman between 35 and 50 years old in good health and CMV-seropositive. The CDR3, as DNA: TGTGCCAGCAGTTTTAGACTCATCTCCTACGAGCAGTACTTC. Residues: CASSFRLISYEQYF.